The sequence of this T cell receptor beta chain was determined in a study of blood T cell repertoires in COVID-19. The overall study: The analysed material was cDNA or gDNA that came from T cells, B-cell-depleted T cells, or PBMCs.

Patients from Seattle were sampled longitudinally, starting during active infection. The assay was immunoSEQ multiplex PCR, and TCRdb's table has in-frame clones only and misses some. In the table there are around 160,000 clones, 80% to 90% of which are singletons. V gave up 6 bases and J gave up 7 bases; unmatched junction bases: 10. The CDR3 has 15 amino acids. Germline V gives CDR1 MDHEN, CDR2 SYDVKM. This sequence was found in a man aged 18 to 29 with COVID-19, enrolled during active disease. Source material: peripheral blood. V is TRBV28 and J is TRBJ2-7; 12 bases line up with TRBD2. Here the CDR3 DNA reads TGTGCCAGCAGCCTTCGACTAGCGGGAGAAAGGGAGCAGTACTTC. Its translation: CASSLRLAGEREQYF. Complete variable domain (other parts from reference TRBV28 and TRBJ2-7): DVKVTQSSRYLVKRTGEKVFLECVQDMDHENMFWYRQDPGLGLRLIYFSYDVKMKEKGDIPEGYSVSREKKERFSLILESASTNQTSMYLCASSLRLAGEREQYFGPGTRLTVT.